Below, 18 T cell receptor beta chains from the same sample are listed, as sequenced in a study of neurological immune-mediated disorders (dated by TCRdb to between 2018 and 2021). Library method: 5' RACE. Sequencing relied on an Illumina HiSeq 2500. The public reads were run again by TCRdb, first through fastp at Q25 and then through MiXCR, and only productive beta chains were kept. Every distinct CDR3 protein forms one entry, paired with its most common genes and DNA. The table for this sample lists around 66,000 distinct CDR3 sequences; roughly 5% of them were counted only once. The ten largest clones add up to less than 3.5% of the sample. The sequenced sample consisted of PBMCs. The source of these receptors is a woman aged 25-40 years with multiple sclerosis.

A word on this clonotype: The junction departs from the called germline gene at one end, perhaps through a read error. This chain links TRBV18 with TRBJ2-7; D is undetermined. This CDR3 is built from 12 residues. Germline CDR1 and CDR2: KGHSH and LQKENI. In DNA form, the CDR3 reads TGTGCCAGCTCACCACCGTCGGGTCGCTTTTTCTTC. It encodes CASSPPSGRFFF. The whole variable domain, remainder taken from reference TRBV18 and TRBJ2-7, is NAGVMQNPRHLVRRRGQEARLRCSPMKGHSHVYWYRQLPEEGLKFMVYLQKENIIDESGMPKERFSAEFPKEGPSILRIQQVVRGDSAAYFCASSPPSGRFFFGPGTRLTVT.

This clonotype turned up a few times. V gene TRBV28 combines with J gene TRBJ1-2, with D possibly matching TRBD1 (5 bases). The CDR3 length is 14 residues. V lost 6 bases to trimming and J lost 3 bases, with 14 bases between them. Per germline, CDR1 MDHEN and CDR2 SYDVKM. CDR3: CASSLSGLHYGYTF. DNA for the CDR3: TGTGCCAGCAGCCTTTCAGGGCTCCACTATGGCTACACCTTC.

This clonotype was observed at least ten times. The chain employs TRBV20-1 and TRBJ1-1, with D uncertain. The CDR3 sequence is 10 residues long. From germline, CDR1 is DFQATT and CDR2 SNEGSKA (reference sequence). The ends were cut back, 7 bases at V and 3 bases at J, with 6 bases in the middle. DNA for the CDR3: TGCAGTGGCGCGGACACTGAAGCTTTCTTT. Translated: CSGADTEAFF.

This clonotype was recorded many times. The chain employs TRBV3-1 and TRBJ2-7, with 11 bases aligning to TRBD2. V was pared by 0 bases and J by 9 bases, with 4 bases of the junction left unmatched. CDR3 length equals 14 residues. Germline V gene lookup returns CDR1 LGHDT and CDR2 YNNKEL (reference sequence). The CDR3 sequence: CASSQELAGAMQYF. CDR3 nucleotides: TGTGCCAGCAGCCAAGAACTAGCGGGGGCCATGCAGTACTTC.

This clonotype was detected a few times. This chain uses TRBV10-3 with TRBJ2-6; D ambiguous. Germline V CDR1 and CDR2: ENHRY, SYGVKD. The germline V and J ends were trimmed by 1 base and 0 bases, with 10 bases remaining between them. The CDR3 is 17 amino acids. The CDR3 DNA reads as TGTGCCATCAGTGAGTACAGCACGGGCTCTGGGGCCAACGTCCTGACTTTC. Translation: CAISEYSTGSGANVLTF.

This clonotype was seen ten or more times. The chain uses TRBV5-1 and TRBJ2-1; perhaps TRBD2 as D (5 bases). In germline, CDR1 is SGHRS, CDR2 YFSETQ. Trimming removed 4 bases at V and 7 bases at J, with 18 bases between. This CDR3 is built from 15 residues. The CDR3 reads CASSTGVHNANEQFF. The CDR3 DNA is TGCGCCAGCAGCACCGGGGTGCACAATGCGAATGAGCAGTTCTTC. Variable domain in full (rest from reference TRBV5-1 and TRBJ2-1): KAGVTQTPRYLIKTRGQQVTLSCSPISGHRSVSWYQQTPGQGLQFLFEYFSETQRNKGNFPGRFSGRQFSNSRSEMNVSTLELGDSALYLCASSTGVHNANEQFFGPGTRLTVL.

This clonotype was found once. The rearrangement links TRBV7-9 to TRBJ2-7, with 7 bases lining up with TRBD1. V gave up 5 bases and J gave up 0 bases; unmatched junction bases: 10. The CDR3 runs 16 residues. Germline V lookup: CDR1 SEHNR, CDR2 FQNEAQ (reference sequence). The CDR3 bases are TGTGCCAGCAGCACCTGGCCTCGGGACAGCTCCTACGAGCAGTACTTC. Amino acids: CASSTWPRDSSYEQYF.

This clonotype was counted at least ten times. The J gene is TRBJ2-7, the V gene TRBV3-1, with TRBD1 identical over 7 bases. The CDR3 is 13 residues long. Germline V gene lookup returns CDR1 LGHDT and CDR2 YNNKEL (reference sequence). The V and J ends lost 5 bases and 0 bases, in that order; junction bases with no gene match: 1. CDR3 DNA sequence: TGTGCCAGCAGCGGGACAGTCTCCTACGAGCAGTACTTC. Encoded protein: CASSGTVSYEQYF.

This clonotype was seen repeatedly, ten times or more. The chain employs TRBV7-3 and TRBJ1-1; no firm D call. V lost 0 bases and J lost 5, with 10 bases in between. Germline V gives CDR1 SGHTA, CDR2 FQGTGA. The CDR3 has 14 amino acids. The CDR3 loop reads CASSLTPGSTEAFF. The CDR3 DNA reads TGTGCCAGCAGCTTAACGCCCGGGTCTACTGAAGCTTTCTTT.

This clonotype was counted only a few times. This chain links TRBV5-1 with TRBJ1-1; D gene uncertain. Germline CDR1 is SGHRS and CDR2 is YFSETQ. The CDR3 covers 15 residues. V was cut by 4 bases and J by 1 base, with 14 bases left in between. In DNA, the CDR3 is TGCGCCAGCAGCCCAGAGTTTGGTGGGAACACTGAAGCTTTCTTT. Its protein product is CASSPEFGGNTEAFF.

This clonotype was seen at least ten times. This sequence joins TRBV29-1 and TRBJ2-1, with D perhaps matching TRBD1 or TRBD2 (5 bases each). Germline CDR1 SQVTM, CDR2 ANQGSEA. The V end was cut by 7 bases, the J end by 0 bases, with 7 bases between. The CDR3 has 12 amino acids. The CDR3 coding sequence is TGCAGCGAGGGGAGCTCCTACAATGAGCAGTTCTTC. Encoded protein: CSEGSSYNEQFF.

DNA for the CDR3: TGCGCCAGCAGCCTCCGGACTAGCGGGGTCGGTGAGACCCAGTACTTC. It codes for CASSLRTSGVGETQYF. This sequence joins TRBV5-1 and TRBJ2-5; 12 bases match TRBD2. Germline loops: CDR1 SGHRS, CDR2 YFSETQ. Trimming at V came to 4 bases and at J to 5 bases, leaving 9 bases not matched to a gene. This CDR3 is 16 amino acids long.

This clonotype appeared many times. The genes are TRBV12-3 or TRBV12-4 and TRBJ1-3, with TRBD1 matching over 9 bases. The V segment lost 6 bases and the J segment 2 bases; nucleotides outside the gene matches: 5. The CDR3 runs to 15 residues. Here the CDR3 reads CASRYTGGPGNTIYF. The CDR3 DNA reads TGTGCCAGCAGATACACAGGGGGCCCTGGAAACACCATATATTTT.

Regarding this clonotype: Given a much more abundant clone one base away, this may be a read error. This chain connects TRBV20-1 to TRBJ2-1, with 8 bases lining up with TRBD2. There are 14 residues in the CDR3. Germline CDR1 is DFQATT and CDR2 is SNEGSKA (reference sequence). CDR3 sequence (DNA): TGCAGCCACCCTGGGGGGGGGACTAGTAATGAGCAGTTCTTC. Protein: CSHPGGGTSNEQFF.

This clonotype was picked up many times. This rearrangement joins TRBV20-1 to TRBJ1-2; D unclear. The CDR3 runs 14 residues. V was cut by 5 bases and J by 0 bases, with 13 bases left in between. From germline, CDR1 is DFQATT and CDR2 SNEGSKA (reference sequence). CDR3 loop: CSAPARVANYGYTF. The CDR3 nucleotides are TGCAGTGCTCCTGCCCGGGTAGCTAACTATGGCTACACCTTC.

Ten or more counts support this clonotype. V is TRBV28 and J is TRBJ1-2; tentative D call: TRBD1 (6 bases). Trimming took 8 bases from V and 1 from J, leaving 14 bases between them. Per the germline V gene, CDR1 is MDHEN and CDR2 is SYDVKM. This CDR3 has 14 residues. Here the CDR3 reads CASVTGTLNYGYTF. The DNA of the CDR3 is TGTGCCAGCGTAACAGGGACTCTTAACTATGGCTACACCTTC.

The chain carries TRBV9 and TRBJ2-2; the D is unclear. Germline lookup yields CDR1 SGDLS and CDR2 YYNGEE. The CDR3 consists of 17 residues. Trimming stripped 1 base from V and 0 bases from J, with 13 bases between. This CDR3 reads CASSVTPGRANTGELFF. The CDR3 nucleotides are TGTGCCAGCAGCGTAACTCCCGGTCGAGCGAACACCGGGGAGCTGTTTTTT.

The V gene is TRBV3-1, the J gene TRBJ2-5, with D possibly matching TRBD2 (6 bases). The ends were cut back, 4 bases at V and 6 bases at J, with 15 bases in the middle. The germline gives CDR1 LGHDT, CDR2 YNNKEL (reference sequence). This CDR3 has 14 residues. The CDR3 nucleotides read TGTGCCAGCAGCCGCCCTAGCGCCCTGAAGACCCAGTACTTC. It translates to CASSRPSALKTQYF.